The rows below give T cell receptor beta chains drawn from one sample of a study of shared clonotypes between healthy human individuals. Clones were read by immunoSEQ multiplex PCR, and TCRdb kept only the in-frame ones, dropping some. Of 490,000 or so clones in the sample, 70% to 85% were seen once. Sequenced input: PBMCs. All receptors derive from a woman aged 40 to 50 in good health. Some clones in this sample may be carry-over from other donors' samples. The CDR3 runs from the conserved cysteine through the conserved F or W. D genes are given only for firm matches. Not every row has a clone size; where given, it reads once, few, many or a size class.

cdr3_nt: TGTGCCAGCAGCTTGGGGGCAGGCAATGAGCAGTTCTTC; cdr3_aa: CASSLGAGNEQFF; d_call: .; j_call: TRBJ2-1; clone_size: .; v_call: TRBV5-4
cdr3_nt: TGTGCCAGCAGTTTAGGCTTACTGGGGGGAGAGACCCAGTACTTC; cdr3_aa: CASSLGLLGGETQYF; d_call: .; j_call: TRBJ2-5; clone_size: .; v_call: TRBV27
cdr3_nt: TGTGCCAGCAGCCCCGGGACAGGGAGAGAGCAGTACTTC; cdr3_aa: CASSPGTGREQYF; d_call: TRBD1; j_call: TRBJ2-7; clone_size: many; v_call: TRBV7-9
cdr3_nt: TGCGCCAGCAGCTTGGAGGCAGGGGTTCAGCCCCAGCATTTT; cdr3_aa: CASSLEAGVQPQHF; d_call: .; j_call: TRBJ1-5; clone_size: .; v_call: TRBV5-1
cdr3_nt: TGTGCCAGCAGTTTCCGACTAGCGGGAGGTTCATACGAGCAGTACTTC; cdr3_aa: CASSFRLAGGSYEQYF; d_call: TRBD2; j_call: TRBJ2-7; clone_size: .; v_call: TRBV27
cdr3_nt: TGTGCCAGCAGCTATTCGGGACAGCTGCAGTACTTC; cdr3_aa: CASSYSGQLQYF; d_call: TRBD1; j_call: TRBJ2-7; clone_size: .; v_call: TRBV5-6
cdr3_nt: TGTGCCAGCAGCTTAGGCCCAACAGGGGGAGGCACTGAAGCTTTCTTT; cdr3_aa: CASSLGPTGGGTEAFF; d_call: TRBD1; j_call: TRBJ1-1; clone_size: .; v_call: TRBV11-2
cdr3_nt: TGTGCCAGCAGCCCGGAGAGCGGGGAGCTGTTTTTT; cdr3_aa: CASSPESGELFF; d_call: .; j_call: TRBJ2-2; clone_size: .; v_call: TRBV7-8
cdr3_nt: TGTGCCAGCAGCTTAGGGACAGGATCCGCCTACGAGCAGTACTTC; cdr3_aa: CASSLGTGSAYEQYF; d_call: TRBD1; j_call: TRBJ2-7; clone_size: few; v_call: TRBV7-2
cdr3_nt: TGTGCCAGCAGCGTAGGGTCGCGCGATGAGCAGTTCTTC; cdr3_aa: CASSVGSRDEQFF; d_call: .; j_call: TRBJ2-1; clone_size: .; v_call: TRBV9
cdr3_nt: TGCGCCAGCAGCTTGGGGGGGACTAGAGATTACGAGCAGTACTTC; cdr3_aa: CASSLGGTRDYEQYF; d_call: TRBD2; j_call: TRBJ2-7; clone_size: .; v_call: TRBV5-1
cdr3_nt: TGCGCCAGCAGCTCAAGCGGCAGGGGCTATGGCTACACCTTC; cdr3_aa: CASSSSGRGYGYTF; d_call: .; j_call: TRBJ1-2; clone_size: .; v_call: TRBV4-1
cdr3_nt: TGTGCCAGCAGATCTCGAGGGGGGGAGACCCAGTACTTC; cdr3_aa: CASRSRGGETQYF; d_call: .; j_call: TRBJ2-5; clone_size: .; v_call: TRBV28
cdr3_nt: TGTGCCATCAGTGAGTCCAGGCAGGGGCTCGATCAGCCCCAGCATTTT; cdr3_aa: CAISESRQGLDQPQHF; d_call: .; j_call: TRBJ1-5; clone_size: .; v_call: TRBV10-3
cdr3_nt: TGTGCCTGGAGTAGGAGTACTAATGAAAAACTGTTTTTT; cdr3_aa: CAWSRSTNEKLFF; d_call: .; j_call: TRBJ1-4; clone_size: .; v_call: TRBV30
cdr3_nt: TGTGCCAGCTCACCCCGGACAGGGGGTAGCACAGATACGCAGTATTTT; cdr3_aa: CASSPRTGGSTDTQYF; d_call: TRBD1; j_call: TRBJ2-3; clone_size: .; v_call: TRBV18
cdr3_nt: TGTGCCAGCAGCTTAGGAGCTAGCGGGATTGAGACCCAGTACTTC; cdr3_aa: CASSLGASGIETQYF; d_call: TRBD2; j_call: TRBJ2-5; clone_size: once; v_call: TRBV7-9
cdr3_nt: TGTGCCAGCAGTTTAGGGCTGGGTAGGAACACCGGGGAGCTGTTTTTT; cdr3_aa: CASSLGLGRNTGELFF; d_call: .; j_call: TRBJ2-2; clone_size: .; v_call: TRBV27
cdr3_nt: TGCGCCAGCAGCCAAGACGCGGCGGGAGGGCTGGAGACCCAGTACTTC; cdr3_aa: CASSQDAAGGLETQYF; d_call: TRBD2; j_call: TRBJ2-5; clone_size: .; v_call: TRBV4-1
cdr3_nt: TGCGCCAGCAGCAGACAGGGCGACACTGAAGCTTTCTTT; cdr3_aa: CASSRQGDTEAFF; d_call: TRBD1; j_call: TRBJ1-1; clone_size: few; v_call: TRBV5-1
cdr3_nt: TGTGCCAGCAGTTTAAGCCTAAGAGCAAGGGGGCTTGGTCACGAGCAGTACTTC; cdr3_aa: CASSLSLRARGLGHEQYF; d_call: TRBD1; j_call: TRBJ2-7; clone_size: .; v_call: TRBV27
cdr3_nt: TGTGCCTGGGGCTCCGTGGGCGCAGACGAGCAGTACTTC; cdr3_aa: CAWGSVGADEQYF; d_call: .; j_call: TRBJ2-7; clone_size: few; v_call: TRBV30
cdr3_nt: TGTGCCAGCAGCGGTGGGGGACTGCCGTACAATGAGCAGTTCTTC; cdr3_aa: CASSGGGLPYNEQFF; d_call: .; j_call: TRBJ2-1; clone_size: once; v_call: TRBV9
cdr3_nt: TGCGCCAGCAGCAAAAACAGGGAAGCAACTAATGAAAAACTGTTTTTT; cdr3_aa: CASSKNREATNEKLFF; d_call: .; j_call: TRBJ1-4; clone_size: .; v_call: TRBV5-1
cdr3_nt: TGTGCTCGTGACAGCGTACCTCTAAACACTGAAGCTTTCTTT; cdr3_aa: CARDSVPLNTEAFF; d_call: .; j_call: TRBJ1-1; clone_size: .; v_call: TRBV30
cdr3_nt: TGTGCCAGCAGTCATGGACAGGGGGCTGGGGCCAACGTCCTGACTTTC; cdr3_aa: CASSHGQGAGANVLTF; d_call: TRBD1; j_call: TRBJ2-6; clone_size: .; v_call: TRBV27
cdr3_nt: TGTGCCAGCAGTGACGATGGCATGCCTAATGAAAAACTGTTTTTT; cdr3_aa: CASSDDGMPNEKLFF; d_call: .; j_call: TRBJ1-4; clone_size: .; v_call: TRBV6-1
cdr3_nt: TGTGCCAGCAGTTTACAGGGTGGGGCCAACGTCCTGACTTTC; cdr3_aa: CASSLQGGANVLTF; d_call: .; j_call: TRBJ2-6; clone_size: .; v_call: TRBV28
cdr3_nt: TGTGCCAGCAGCCTACGACAGGTTGGGGACTATGGCTACACCTTC; cdr3_aa: CASSLRQVGDYGYTF; d_call: .; j_call: TRBJ1-2; clone_size: .; v_call: TRBV9
cdr3_nt: TGTGCCAGCAGTGATTCTCGGACGGGAGAGAGGAATGAGCAGTTCTTC; cdr3_aa: CASSDSRTGERNEQFF; d_call: .; j_call: TRBJ2-1; clone_size: .; v_call: TRBV2
cdr3_nt: TGCGCCAGCAGCTTAACCCCCGACAGAGAGCAGTTCTTC; cdr3_aa: CASSLTPDREQFF; d_call: .; j_call: TRBJ2-1; clone_size: .; v_call: TRBV5-1
cdr3_nt: TGTGCCAGCGGACTCGCCGCCGAGCAGTACTTC; cdr3_aa: CASGLAAEQYF; d_call: .; j_call: TRBJ2-7; clone_size: few; v_call: TRBV2
cdr3_nt: TGCGCCAGCAGTCGCGTTGACAGGGGCAATCAGCCCCAGCATTTT; cdr3_aa: CASSRVDRGNQPQHF; d_call: TRBD1; j_call: TRBJ1-5; clone_size: .; v_call: TRBV23-1
cdr3_nt: TGTGCCAGCAGCTTGGATGGTAAGGCAGCTTGGTGGCACACAGATACGCAGTATTTT; cdr3_aa: CASSLDGKAAWWHTDTQYF; d_call: .; j_call: TRBJ2-3; clone_size: once; v_call: TRBV5-6
cdr3_nt: TGTGCCAGCTCACCACCAAGCGAAAAACTGTTTTTT; cdr3_aa: CASSPPSEKLFF; d_call: .; j_call: TRBJ1-4; clone_size: once; v_call: TRBV18
cdr3_nt: TGCGCCAGCAGCTTGGTTGGGACAGGGGCATTCTACACAGATACGCAGTATTTT; cdr3_aa: CASSLVGTGAFYTDTQYF; d_call: TRBD1; j_call: TRBJ2-3; clone_size: .; v_call: TRBV5-1
cdr3_nt: TGTGCCAGCAGTGGTCAACCCTCCTATGGCTACACCTTC; cdr3_aa: CASSGQPSYGYTF; d_call: .; j_call: TRBJ1-2; clone_size: .; v_call: TRBV2
cdr3_nt: TGTGCCAGCAGCTTAGTTGGGGGCAGGAGCTCCTACGAGCAGTACTTC; cdr3_aa: CASSLVGGRSSYEQYF; d_call: .; j_call: TRBJ2-7; clone_size: .; v_call: TRBV7-9
cdr3_nt: TGTGCCAGCAGCATAAACGGACTAGCGGGAGGCTACAATGAGCAGTTCTTC; cdr3_aa: CASSINGLAGGYNEQFF; d_call: TRBD2; j_call: TRBJ2-1; clone_size: .; v_call: TRBV11-2
cdr3_nt: TGTGCCACCAGCAGAGATAGGGGGCCCTCTGGAAACACCATATATTTT; cdr3_aa: CATSRDRGPSGNTIYF; d_call: TRBD1; j_call: TRBJ1-3; clone_size: .; v_call: TRBV15
cdr3_nt: TGTGCCAGCACCCACCCGAACACCGGGGAGCTGTTTTTT; cdr3_aa: CASTHPNTGELFF; d_call: .; j_call: TRBJ2-2; clone_size: .; v_call: TRBV28
cdr3_nt: TGTGCCAGCAGTGAAGTCGGACCCCTGCTCTCTGGAAACACCATATATTTT; cdr3_aa: CASSEVGPLLSGNTIYF; d_call: .; j_call: TRBJ1-3; clone_size: few; v_call: TRBV25-1
cdr3_nt: TGCGCCAGCAGCCCACTAGCGGGGGGAGATACGCAGTATTTT; cdr3_aa: CASSPLAGGDTQYF; d_call: TRBD2; j_call: TRBJ2-3; clone_size: .; v_call: TRBV5-1
cdr3_nt: TGTGCCAGCAGACCCCCGAACGGCGCCTACGAGCAGTACTTC; cdr3_aa: CASRPPNGAYEQYF; d_call: .; j_call: TRBJ2-7; clone_size: .; v_call: TRBV6-6
cdr3_nt: TGTGCCAGCAGCATACAGGGGGCGCGCACAGATACGCAGTATTTT; cdr3_aa: CASSIQGARTDTQYF; d_call: TRBD1; j_call: TRBJ2-3; clone_size: once; v_call: TRBV7-8
cdr3_nt: TGTGCCTGGAGTCCGCCGAGTAGTACTGGAAACACCATATATTTT; cdr3_aa: CAWSPPSSTGNTIYF; d_call: .; j_call: TRBJ1-3; clone_size: .; v_call: TRBV30
cdr3_nt: TGTGCCAGCAGCTTCCTAGCGGACTCCTACGAGCAGTACTTC; cdr3_aa: CASSFLADSYEQYF; d_call: TRBD2; j_call: TRBJ2-7; clone_size: .; v_call: TRBV11-3
cdr3_nt: TGCGCCAGCAGTGGGGGGCCGGGACGGGCCCAAGAGACCCAGTACTTC; cdr3_aa: CASSGGPGRAQETQYF; d_call: .; j_call: TRBJ2-5; clone_size: few; v_call: TRBV10-1
cdr3_nt: TGTGCCAGCAGCCCGAGTAAGGGTAGTCATTACGAGCAGTACTTC; cdr3_aa: CASSPSKGSHYEQYF; d_call: .; j_call: TRBJ2-7; clone_size: .; v_call: TRBV11-2
cdr3_nt: TGTGCCAGCGTGCCCCGGTACCAAGAGACCCAGTACTTC; cdr3_aa: CASVPRYQETQYF; d_call: .; j_call: TRBJ2-5; clone_size: few; v_call: TRBV28
cdr3_nt: TGCGCCAGCATGGCCGGACAGGCCGACAATGAGCAGTTCTTC; cdr3_aa: CASMAGQADNEQFF; d_call: TRBD1; j_call: TRBJ2-1; clone_size: .; v_call: TRBV5-1
cdr3_nt: TGTGCCAGCTCACCAGCGACAGGGAGTCGCGAGCAGTACTTC; cdr3_aa: CASSPATGSREQYF; d_call: TRBD1; j_call: TRBJ2-7; clone_size: once; v_call: TRBV18
cdr3_nt: TGTGCCAGCAGCCAAGAGTGGACGGTGGGAGATGGCTACACCTTC; cdr3_aa: CASSQEWTVGDGYTF; d_call: .; j_call: TRBJ1-2; clone_size: .; v_call: TRBV4-2
cdr3_nt: TGCGCCAGCAGCCCGACAAGGGGAAATTACCAAGAGACCCAGTACTTC; cdr3_aa: CASSPTRGNYQETQYF; d_call: .; j_call: TRBJ2-5; clone_size: .; v_call: TRBV4-3